This TCR beta chain was documented in a study of technical replicates of blood from several donors. The germline V gene has CDR1 GTSNPN and CDR2 SVGIG (reference sequence). V gave up 0 bases and J gave up 2 bases, with 5 bases separating them. The CDR3 contains 13 residues. The method was immunoSEQ multiplex PCR; TCRdb's version includes in-frame clones alone and lacks a portion of them. This repertoire shows 10,000 to 15,000 clones, 93% found once; its top ten account for 9.1%. The chain links TRBV30 to TRBJ1-3; D not resolved. The sequencing sample was made of PBMCs. The clonotype was recovered from a human donor in good health. CDR3 nucleotide sequence: TGTGCCTGGAGTGTGGAGGCTGGAAACACCATATATTTT. Protein product: CAWSVEAGNTIYF. Based on the CDR3 plus reference TRBV30 and TRBJ1-3, the full variable domain is SQTIHQWPATLVQPVGSPLSLECTVEGTSNPNLYWYRQAAGRGLQLLFYSVGIGQISSEVPQNLSASRPQDRQFILSSKKLLLSDSGFYLCAWSVEAGNTIYFGEGSWLTVV.